This passage covers 9 T cell receptor beta chains from one sample sequenced in a study of cytomegalovirus exposure and HLA in healthy donors. The assay was immunoSEQ multiplex PCR, and TCRdb's table has in-frame clones only and misses some. The sample includes 150,000 to 200,000 clones, less than 95% of them seen just once. Sequenced sample: PBMCs. The source is a woman under 30 in good health and CMV-seropositive.

The chain has TRBV5-4 and TRBJ2-2; the match to TRBD2 covers 8 bases. This CDR3 comprises 15 residues. The germline V gene encodes CDR1 SGHNT and CDR2 YYREEE (reference sequence). V shed 4 bases and J 0 bases; nucleotides not matched to a gene: 2. The CDR3 DNA follows: TGTGCCAGCAGCCGGGGGGGCGCGAACACCGGGGAGCTGTTTTTT. Its translation is CASSRGGANTGELFF.

The chain has TRBV4-1 and TRBJ2-7, with 11 nucleotides matching TRBD2. The CDR3 totals 19 residues. J was trimmed by 5 bases and V by 4 bases; bases with no gene match: 19. Germline lookup yields CDR1 MGHRA and CDR2 YSYEKL. The chain's CDR3 is CASSRLPGMVASGRNEQYF. The CDR3 bases are TGCGCCAGCAGCCGGCTCCCAGGGATGGTGGCTAGCGGGAGGAACGAGCAGTACTTC.

This chain links TRBV4-1 with TRBJ2-7; TRBD1 aligns across 10 bases. The trim removed 0 bases at V and 0 bases at J, leaving 5 bases unmatched. Germline CDR1 reads MGHRA; CDR2 reads YSYEKL. The CDR3 has 17 amino acids. The CDR3 spells CASSQELRTGGSYEQYF. The CDR3 DNA follows: TGCGCCAGCAGCCAAGAGCTGAGGACAGGGGGCTCCTACGAGCAGTACTTC.

V usage is TRBV6-1 and J usage is TRBJ2-1; perhaps TRBD1 as D (5 bases). CDR3 length equals 13 residues. Trimming shortened V by 7 bases and J by 4 bases, and 11 bases separated the two germline ends. The V gene's germline CDR1 is MNHNS and CDR2 SASEGT. The CDR3 DNA sequence: TGTGCCAGCATCCTCGACAGATACAATGAGCAGTTCTTC. The encoded protein is CASILDRYNEQFF.

This chain joins TRBV6-5 and TRBJ2-5, with 7 bases lining up with TRBD2. The CDR3 has 15 residues. V lost 0 bases, J lost 4 bases, and 5 bases stayed unmatched. Germline V CDR1 and CDR2: MNHEY, SVGAGI. The CDR3 reads CASSYSGRDGETQYF. In nucleotides, the CDR3 is TGTGCCAGCAGTTACTCAGGGAGGGATGGAGAGACCCAGTACTTC.

The chain couples TRBV19 to TRBJ2-3, with 7 bases matching TRBD2. The V and J ends lost 6 bases and 0 bases, in that order; junction bases with no gene match: 6. CDR1 and CDR2 from the germline V gene are LNHDA and SQIVND (reference sequence). CDR3 length: 15 amino acids. The CDR3 DNA is TGTGCCAGTAGCTTTAGCGGGTATAGCACAGATACGCAGTATTTT. Protein product: CASSFSGYSTDTQYF.

This chain uses TRBV27 with TRBJ1-2; 12 bases match TRBD1. Losses at the gene ends were 5 bases for V and 3 bases for J; bases not matched to a gene: 16. The CDR3 covers 19 residues. CDR1 is MNHEY, CDR2 SMNVEV, per germline (reference sequence). The CDR3 loop reads CASSRGDRGLRFYDYGYTF. The CDR3 nucleotides are TGTGCCAGCAGTCGCGGGGACAGGGGGCTTCGGTTTTATGACTATGGCTACACCTTC.

The chain combines TRBV7-6 with TRBJ2-7, with 7 positions matching TRBD2. This CDR3 is built from 14 residues. Germline V gene lookup returns CDR1 SGHVS and CDR2 FNYEAQ. The V segment lost 6 bases and the J segment 2 bases; nucleotides outside the gene matches: 7. This chain's CDR3 is CASSRTSVPYEQYF. The CDR3 DNA follows: TGTGCCAGCAGTAGGACTAGTGTCCCCTACGAGCAGTACTTC.

This chain joins TRBV5-1 and TRBJ2-2; 13 bases are a match to TRBD2. The ends lost 5 bases at V and 7 bases at J; junction bases unmatched: 8. Germline assignment: CDR1 SGHRS and CDR2 YFSETQ. The CDR3 loop spans 16 amino acids. CDR3 bases: TGCGCCAGCAGGTGGACTAGCGGGAGTTCTGGCGGGGAGCTGTTTTTT. This sequence encodes CASRWTSGSSGGELFF.